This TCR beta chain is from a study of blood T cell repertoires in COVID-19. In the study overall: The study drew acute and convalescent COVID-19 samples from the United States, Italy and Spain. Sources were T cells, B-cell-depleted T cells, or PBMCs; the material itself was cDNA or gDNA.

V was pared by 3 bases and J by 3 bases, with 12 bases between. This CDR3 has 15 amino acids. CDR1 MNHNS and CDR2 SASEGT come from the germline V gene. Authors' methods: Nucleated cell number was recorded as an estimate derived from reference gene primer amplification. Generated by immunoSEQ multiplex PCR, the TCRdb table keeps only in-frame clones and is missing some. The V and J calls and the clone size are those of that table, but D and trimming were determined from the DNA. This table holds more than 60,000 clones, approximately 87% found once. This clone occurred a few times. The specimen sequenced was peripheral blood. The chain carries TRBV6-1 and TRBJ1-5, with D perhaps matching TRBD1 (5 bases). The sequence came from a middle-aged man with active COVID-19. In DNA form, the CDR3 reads TGTGCCAGCAGTGAGCAGGGTGGTTACAATCAGCCCCAGCATTTT. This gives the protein CASSEQGGYNQPQHF.